This passage covers 26 T cell receptor beta chains from one sample sequenced in a study of T cell repertoires in cytomegalovirus infection. Their cognate antigens are unknown. TCRdb used MiXCR to reprocess the reads, holding one entry per CDR3 protein. The top ten hold around an eighth of the sample, which has roughly 990,000 distinct CDR3 sequences, 25% to 40% seen once. The source was cultured CD8+ T cells from PBMCs, collected from culture after CMV antigen stimulation. The receptor source for this set is a human donor in good health (CMV status not recorded). Some clones in this sample may be carry-over from other donors' samples.

The chain couples TRBV7-4 to TRBJ2-5, with 12 nucleotides matching TRBD1. CDR3 length: 15 residues. J was trimmed by 4 bases and V by 4 bases; bases with no gene match: 4. Germline assignment: CDR1 SGHVT and CDR2 SQSDAQ. DNA for the CDR3: TGTGCCAGCAGCTGGTGGGACAGGGGGCGAGAGACCCAGTACTTC. Its translation is CASSWWDRGRETQYF.

This clonotype was seen repeatedly, ten times or more. The chain has TRBV7-2 and TRBJ2-1; no firm D call. The V end lost 2 bases, the J end lost 8 bases, and 13 bases lay between the germline ends. The CDR3 extends over 14 amino acids. Germline loops: CDR1 SGHTA, CDR2 FQGNSA. The CDR3 here is CASSLPPAEDEQFF. The CDR3 nucleotides are TGTGCCAGCAGCTTACCCCCCGCCGAGGATGAGCAGTTCTTC. Full variable domain (missing parts from reference TRBV7-2 and TRBJ2-1): GAGVSQSPSNKVTEKGKDVELRCDPISGHTALYWYRQSLGQGLEFLIYFQGNSAPDKSGLPSDRFSAERTGGSVSTLTIQRTQQEDSAVYLCASSLPPAEDEQFFGPGTRLTVL.

The J gene is TRBJ2-1, the V gene TRBV7-3, with 11 bases identical to TRBD2. Unmatched junction bases numbered 7, after V lost 1 base and J lost 5 bases. The length of the CDR3 is 17 residues. Germline assignment: CDR1 SGHTA and CDR2 FQGTGA. The CDR3 nucleotides are TGTGCCAGCAGCTTAAGGGGGGGACTAGCGGAAAACAATGAGCAGTTCTTC. The encoded protein is CASSLRGGLAENNEQFF.

This clonotype showed up just a few times. The rearrangement joins TRBV4-1 to TRBJ2-5; D gene ambiguous. With 2 bases removed from V and 3 bases from J, the gap between germline ends came to 10 bases. The CDR3 spans 14 residues. Per the germline V gene, CDR1 is MGHRA and CDR2 is YSYEKL. The CDR3 sequence: CASSQRALEETQYF. CDR3 coding DNA: TGCGCCAGCAGCCAAAGAGCCCTTGAAGAGACCCAGTACTTC.

The rearrangement uses TRBV3-1 and TRBJ2-1, with 7 bases aligning to TRBD2. Trimming cost V 5 bases and J 10 bases; bases outside gene matches: 5. Germline CDR1 LGHDT, CDR2 YNNKEL (reference sequence). The CDR3 extends over 12 amino acids. For the CDR3, the DNA is TGTGCCAGCAGCAAAGGGACTACCGAGCAGTTCTTC. It yields the protein CASSKGTTEQFF.

This clonotype was detected only a few times. V usage is TRBV25-1 and J usage is TRBJ2-7, with TRBD1 matching over 7 bases. The CDR3 contains 14 residues. Germline values: CDR1 MGHDK, CDR2 SYGVNS. The V gene end was trimmed by 2 bases and the J gene end by 5 bases; junction bases not matched to a gene: 6. CDR3 residues: CASSEPDRAHEQYF. CDR3 nucleotide sequence: TGTGCCAGCAGTGAACCCGACAGGGCGCACGAGCAGTACTTC.

This clonotype was seen a handful of times. V gene TRBV7-6 combines with J gene TRBJ2-1, with D perhaps matching TRBD1 (5 bases). The CDR3 length is 15 residues. The germline CDR1 and CDR2 sequences are SGHVS and FNYEAQ. Deletions cut 5 bases from V and 6 bases from J, with 17 bases between. This CDR3 reads CASSQASQGGNEQFF. CDR3 DNA: TGTGCCAGCAGCCAAGCAAGTCAGGGTGGCAATGAGCAGTTCTTC.

This clonotype was seen ten or more times. The chain couples TRBV7-9 to TRBJ1-1; no firm D call. Germline assignment: CDR1 SEHNR and CDR2 FQNEAQ (reference sequence). Trimming pared 4 bases from V and 3 bases from J, leaving 12 bases between. The CDR3 contains 14 residues. The CDR3 here is CASSSTTGDTEAFF. The CDR3 nucleotides read TGTGCCAGCAGCTCCACGACTGGGGACACTGAAGCTTTCTTT.

DNA for the CDR3: TGTGCCAGTAGTATAACGTGGGGACCCAATCAGCCCCAGCATTTT. Its translation is CASSITWGPNQPQHF. The chain couples TRBV19 to TRBJ1-5; the D gene is possibly TRBD1 (5 bases). CDR3 length: 15 amino acids. Germline-derived CDR1 and CDR2 are LNHDA and SQIVND (reference sequence). Between the trimmed V and J ends, which lost 2 bases and 3 bases, there was a span of 11 bases.

This chain joins TRBV28 and TRBJ2-5; 11 positions agree with TRBD1. Germline V gene sequence: CDR1 MDHEN, CDR2 SYDVKM. The CDR3 covers 15 residues. Unmatched junction bases numbered 10, after V lost 8 bases and J lost 5 bases. In nucleotides, the CDR3 is TGTGCCAGCGGGGGGACAGGGGGTTCCTACGAGACCCAGTACTTC. This translates into CASGGTGGSYETQYF.

About this clonotype: This may be a read error, as it is one base from a much larger clone. This chain uses TRBV7-8 with TRBJ1-2; D gene ambiguous. Germline assignment: CDR1 SGHVS and CDR2 FQNEAQ. This CDR3 is 15 amino acids long. V shed 7 bases and J shed 5 bases, with 20 bases lying between them. The CDR3 is CASNSSILTSYGYTF. As DNA, the CDR3 is TGTGCCAGCAACTCAAGCATACTAACGTCTTATGGCTACACCTTC.

This clonotype has ten or more counts. This sequence joins TRBV4-1 and TRBJ2-4; TRBD2 matches at 9 bases. The CDR3 has 17 amino acids. V was clipped by 2 bases and J by 5 bases; unmatched bases: 10. Germline V gene lookup returns CDR1 MGHRA and CDR2 YSYEKL. CDR3 residues: CASSQQSGGTIENIQYF. DNA of the CDR3: TGCGCCAGCAGCCAACAAAGCGGGGGGACCATCGAAAACATTCAGTACTTC.

This clonotype was counted a few times. This rearrangement joins TRBV7-9 to TRBJ2-7; 10 bases agree with TRBD2. V lost 8 bases to trimming and J lost 7 bases; unmatched junction nucleotides: 11. The CDR3 is 14 residues long. Germline lookup yields CDR1 SEHNR and CDR2 FQNEAQ (reference sequence). For the CDR3, the DNA is TGTGCCAGCGGATCTAGCGGGGGTCAAGCGGAGCAGTACGTC. Translated: CASGSSGGQAEQYV.

The chain employs TRBV28 and TRBJ2-3; perhaps TRBD2 as D (6 bases). Germline assignment: CDR1 MDHEN and CDR2 SYDVKM. V lost 7 bases, J lost 0 bases, and 17 bases lay in between. The CDR3 is made up of 16 amino acids. The CDR3 protein is CASTLTGTPSTDTQYF. The CDR3 DNA is TGTGCCAGCACCCTGACCGGGACTCCGAGCACAGATACGCAGTATTTT.

J is TRBJ2-3 and V is TRBV12-3 or TRBV12-4; D may correspond to TRBD1 or TRBD2 (5 bases each). This CDR3 is 13 amino acids long. Trimming took 4 bases from V and 10 from J, leaving 15 bases between them. CDR3 loop: CASSSGPRMAQYF. In DNA form, the CDR3 reads TGTGCCAGCAGTTCGGGACCCCGAATGGCGCAGTATTTT.

The rearrangement uses TRBV12-3 or TRBV12-4 and TRBJ1-2; D is perhaps TRBD1 (6 bases). CDR3 length: 15 residues. The V gene lost 3 bases and the J gene lost 2 bases, with 13 bases spanning the gap. The CDR3 reads CASSFAPGANYGYTF. The CDR3 nucleotides are TGTGCCAGCAGTTTCGCTCCAGGGGCAAACTATGGCTACACCTTC.

In its sample, this clonotype was seen a few times. The J gene is TRBJ2-3, the V gene TRBV25-1; D may be TRBD1 (7 bases). V dropped 3 bases and J dropped 1 base, with 17 bases sitting between them. Germline V gene sequence: CDR1 MGHDK, CDR2 SYGVNS. The CDR3 runs 17 residues. The CDR3 DNA reads TGTGCCAGCAGTGATTGGGAAGACAGGGAGGGCACAGATACGCAGTATTTT. Encoded protein: CASSDWEDREGTDTQYF.

Only a few counts were recorded for this clonotype. V and J are TRBV7-6 and TRBJ1-5, with a weak D call TRBD1 (5 bases). Trimming took off 1 base at V and 11 bases at J, with 12 bases between the two ends. Per the germline V gene, CDR1 is SGHVS and CDR2 is FNYEAQ. The CDR3 is 13 amino acids. The chain's CDR3 is CASSLGGGGAQHF. The CDR3 DNA is TGTGCCAGCAGCTTAGGGGGCGGGGGGGCCCAGCATTTT. Filled out from reference TRBV7-6 and TRBJ1-5, the complete variable domain reads GAGVSQSPRYKVTKRGQDVALRCDPISGHVSLYWYRQALGQGPEFLTYFNYEAQQDKSGLPNDRFSAERPEGSISTLTIQRTEQRDSAMYRCASSLGGGGAQHFGDGTRLSIL.

This clonotype was recorded a few times. This chain uses TRBV28 with TRBJ2-3, with D unclear. The CDR3 is 16 residues long. Looked up from germline, CDR1 is MDHEN and CDR2 is SYDVKM. The V and J ends lost 3 bases and 1 base respectively, with 14 bases between them. The CDR3 here is CASSLGVIAGTDTQYF. In DNA, the CDR3 is TGTGCCAGCAGTTTGGGTGTCATAGCCGGCACAGATACGCAGTATTTT.

The chain links TRBV7-9 to TRBJ2-1; a possible D gene is TRBD1 (5 bases). Germline lookup yields CDR1 SEHNR and CDR2 FQNEAQ (reference sequence). The CDR3 runs to 12 residues. V was pared by 5 bases and J by 9 bases, with 11 bases between. Here the CDR3 reads CASSVIQVEQFF. The CDR3 DNA reads as TGTGCCAGCAGCGTAATACAGGTTGAGCAGTTCTTC.

This chain links TRBV27 with TRBJ2-1; 10 bases are shared with TRBD2. V lost 7 bases, J lost 6 bases, and 6 bases stayed unmatched. Germline V lookup: CDR1 MNHEY, CDR2 SMNVEV (reference sequence). CDR3 length equals 14 residues. CDR3 amino acids: CASNSGGPTNEQFF. CDR3 in DNA: TGTGCCAGCAATAGCGGGGGGCCAACCAATGAGCAGTTCTTC.

In this sample, this clonotype turned up many times. The rearrangement uses TRBV5-1 and TRBJ1-1; 9 bases are a match to TRBD1. CDR3 length equals 18 residues. Germline V CDR1 and CDR2: SGHRS, YFSETQ. V trimming: 0 bases; J trimming: 4 bases; junction bases outside the gene matches: 13. The DNA for the CDR3 is TGCGCCAGCAGCTTGGGACTGACGGGACAGGGAAGAATCACTGAAGCTTTCTTT. It yields the protein CASSLGLTGQGRITEAFF.

With regard to this clonotype: One end of the junction varies from germline; a read error may be responsible. The genes are TRBV6-8 and TRBJ2-7; D is uncertain. Germline values: CDR1 MNHGY, CDR2 SAAAGT. The CDR3 spans 13 residues. CDR3 DNA sequence: TGTGCCAGCAGAATAGGGCCCACCTACGAGCGGTACTTC. Its translation: CASRIGPTYERYF.

Only one count was recorded for this clonotype. The DNA of the CDR3 is TGCAGCGTTGAAGATCGAAACGTACGCTACGAGCAGTACTTC. Residues: CSVEDRNVRYEQYF. The rearrangement uses TRBV29-1 and TRBJ2-7; no firm D call. Trimming left V 0 bases short and J 3 bases short, with 12 bases between. The CDR3 spans 14 residues. The germline CDR1 and CDR2 sequences are SQVTM and ANQGSEA.

Comments on this clonotype: Possible read error: a much larger clone is one base away. This sequence joins TRBV7-6 and TRBJ2-7; the D gene is possibly TRBD1 (6 bases). Trimming left V 6 bases short and J 3 bases short, with 12 bases between. Germline values: CDR1 SGHVS, CDR2 FNYEAQ. CDR3 length: 13 residues. The CDR3 sequence: CASRSMDSYEQYV. In nucleotides, the CDR3 is TGTGCCAGCAGGTCCATGGACAGCTACGAGCAGTACGTC.

The chain employs TRBV27 and TRBJ1-2; 9 nucleotides match TRBD1. In germline, CDR1 is MNHEY, CDR2 SMNVEV (reference sequence). The junction had 9 bases not matched to a gene; V was cut back by 5 bases and J by 5 bases. CDR3 length: 15 residues. Here the CDR3 reads CASSGTGGAWYGYTF. In DNA form, the CDR3 reads TGTGCCAGCAGTGGTACAGGGGGCGCTTGGTATGGCTACACCTTC.